The 4 T cell receptor beta chains below were found in one sample sequenced in a study of PD-L1 blockade in urothelial cancer. Sequencing was performed with immunoSEQ multiplex PCR; in TCRdb, only in-frame clones are kept and a portion is missing. The data contain approximately 52,000 clones, around 74% of them singletons. Time point here: pretreatment peripheral blood. Specimen: PBMCs, collected around atezolizumab (anti-PD-L1) treatment. These TCRs come from a man between 65 and 85 years old with urothelial cancer.

This chain connects TRBV7-8 to TRBJ1-2; TRBD1 aligns across 9 bases. Germline V gene data show CDR1 as SGHVS and CDR2 as FQNEAQ. Trimming at V came to 0 bases and at J to 2 bases, leaving 1 base not matched to a gene. This CDR3 is built from 15 residues. The CDR3 reads CASSLAGTGNYGYTF. In DNA form, the CDR3 reads TGTGCCAGCAGCTTAGCCGGGACAGGGAACTATGGCTACACCTTC.

V and J are TRBV27 and TRBJ2-1; 10 nucleotides align to TRBD2. This CDR3 comprises 14 residues. V lost 7 bases to trimming and J lost 7 bases; unmatched junction nucleotides: 7. The germline V gene encodes CDR1 MNHEY and CDR2 SMNVEV (reference sequence). The CDR3 DNA reads as TGTGCCAGCATGAGCGGGGGGGCCTTGAATGAGCAGTTCTTC. Its translation: CASMSGGALNEQFF.

For the CDR3, the DNA is TGTGCCAGCAGCTCGCCCCCAAAGACAACAGGGAATAATGGCTACACCTTC. It translates to CASSSPPKTTGNNGYTF. This chain connects TRBV7-8 to TRBJ1-2; possible D gene TRBD1, 6 bases. CDR3 length: 17 residues. Trimming removed 4 bases from V and 6 bases from J, with 24 bases in between. Germline V gives CDR1 SGHVS, CDR2 FQNEAQ.

This clone was seen repeatedly, ten times or more. The same CDR3 can be traced to other DNA sequences in this sample. This rearrangement joins TRBV5-1 to TRBJ2-5, with 7 bases fitting TRBD1. Germline V gene lookup returns CDR1 SGHRS and CDR2 YFSETQ. CDR3 length: 14 amino acids. V lost 3 bases, J lost 2 bases, and 4 bases stayed unmatched. The CDR3 DNA reads as TGCGCCAGCAGCTCGGGACAGCCACAAGAGACCCAGTACTTC. Translation gives CASSSGQPQETQYF. Full variable domain (remainder filled in from reference TRBV5-1 and TRBJ2-5): KAGVTQTPRYLIKTRGQQVTLSCSPISGHRSVSWYQQTPGQGLQFLFEYFSETQRNKGNFPGRFSGRQFSNSRSEMNVSTLELGDSALYLCASSSGQPQETQYFGPGTRLLVL.